A selection of T cell receptor beta chains follows, all from one sample in a study of T cell responses to AZD1222 COVID-19 vaccine. Repertoires were generated with immunoSEQ multiplex PCR, while TCRdb's copy carries only in-frame clones and drops some. The table lists some 150,000 clones, under 95% of them singletons, with 5% in the top ten. Source: peripheral blood, taken on day 0 of AZD1222 vaccination. Receptor source: an adult in good health. Both conserved end residues are part of each CDR3. The order of the fields is J gene, V gene, D gene, CDR3 DNA, CDR3 protein. A D gene is named only where the DNA matches it firmly.

j_call: TRBJ2-1
v_call: TRBV7-3
d_call: TRBD2
cdr3_nt: TGTGCCAGCAGCTTAAGAGTTGTCGGGACTAGTGAGCAGTTCTTC
cdr3_aa: CASSLRVVGTSEQFF

j_call: TRBJ2-2
v_call: TRBV18
d_call: -
cdr3_nt: TGTGCCAGCTCAACGACAGGGACTAGGTCCGGGGAGCTGTTTTTT
cdr3_aa: CASSTTGTRSGELFF

j_call: TRBJ1-1
v_call: TRBV5-1
d_call: -
cdr3_nt: TGCGCCAGCAGGGTGGGGGCGACTGAAGCTTTCTTT
cdr3_aa: CASRVGATEAFF

j_call: TRBJ2-3
v_call: TRBV5-6
d_call: -
cdr3_nt: TGTGCCAGCAGCTTGGGGGACCGAATGACGCAGTATTTT
cdr3_aa: CASSLGDRMTQYF

j_call: TRBJ2-5
v_call: TRBV11-3
d_call: -
cdr3_nt: TGTGCCAGCAGCTCCCCCAGCCAGTCGGGGACCCAGTACTTC
cdr3_aa: CASSSPSQSGTQYF

j_call: TRBJ1-1
v_call: TRBV7-2
d_call: -
cdr3_nt: TGTGCCAGCAGCTTACAGAGGGGAAGAGAGTTCTTT
cdr3_aa: CASSLQRGREFF

j_call: TRBJ1-5
v_call: TRBV28
d_call: -
cdr3_nt: TGTGCCAGCAGTTCTTCAATACGCAATCAGCCCCAGCATTTT
cdr3_aa: CASSSSIRNQPQHF

j_call: TRBJ2-4
v_call: TRBV27
d_call: -
cdr3_nt: TGTGCCAGCAGTGGGGGGTACACAAAAAACATTCAGTACTTC
cdr3_aa: CASSGGYTKNIQYF

j_call: TRBJ1-4
v_call: TRBV28
d_call: -
cdr3_nt: TGTGCCAGCAGCCCCCCTCCCCCAGGGTCTGATGAAAAACTGTTTTTT
cdr3_aa: CASSPPPPGSDEKLFF

j_call: TRBJ1-2
v_call: TRBV9
d_call: -
cdr3_nt: TGTGCCAGCAGTGCCCGAGGGCAGCTGGAGTATGGCTACACCTTC
cdr3_aa: CASSARGQLEYGYTF

j_call: TRBJ2-2
v_call: TRBV5-1
d_call: TRBD2
cdr3_nt: TGCGCCAGCAGCACCTTAGCGGGAGGGCGATCCGGGGAGCTGTTTTTT
cdr3_aa: CASSTLAGGRSGELFF

j_call: TRBJ2-6
v_call: TRBV6-5
d_call: -
cdr3_nt: TGTGCCAGCAGTCCCCGTCGGTCTGGGGCCAACGTCCTGACTTTC
cdr3_aa: CASSPRRSGANVLTF

j_call: TRBJ1-5
v_call: TRBV5-4
d_call: TRBD1
cdr3_nt: TGTGCCAGCAGCACACAGGGGGCGAAGGCCCAGCATTTT
cdr3_aa: CASSTQGAKAQHF

j_call: TRBJ1-1
v_call: TRBV29-1
d_call: -
cdr3_nt: TGCAGCGCGACGGTGAACACTGAAGCTTTCTTT
cdr3_aa: CSATVNTEAFF

j_call: TRBJ1-5
v_call: TRBV2
d_call: -
cdr3_nt: TGTGCCAGCAGTATCCGGGACCCCACGCCCCAGCATTTT
cdr3_aa: CASSIRDPTPQHF

j_call: TRBJ2-7
v_call: TRBV25-1
d_call: TRBD2
cdr3_nt: TGTGCCAGCAGTGAATTCGGTTGGGCGGGAGAAGGGCCCTACGAGCAGTACTTC
cdr3_aa: CASSEFGWAGEGPYEQYF